This TCR beta chain was identified during a study of T cell responses to AZD1222 COVID-19 vaccine. Overall study results and limits: The donor cohort was predominantly white British with a female majority, and clonal diversity may have been underestimated. When two AZD1222 doses had been given, Spike-specific TCR breadth and depth rose. Within unmutated variant regions lay the reported targets of nearly half of spike-specific TCRs. Mapped onto spike, vaccine-associated CD4 TCRs spanned it and were dominant at 160-218 and 743-854.

For this clone: The antigen is undetermined.

The protocol was immunoSEQ multiplex PCR, while the TCRdb copy is restricted to in-frame clones and leaves out a portion. The table shows some 150,000 clones, with roughly 93% occurring only once. The sample in question was peripheral blood, obtained 28 days after the second AZD1222 dose. The receptor was derived from an adult who received the AZD1222 COVID-19 vaccine.

CDR3 nucleotides: TGTGCCAGCAGCCAAGCCCCCCAGCGGGGATTTTACGAGCAGTACTTC. Its protein product is CASSQAPQRGFYEQYF. The chain uses TRBV3-1 (or the pseudogene TRBV3-2) and TRBJ2-7; the match to TRBD2 covers 7 bases. Germline values: CDR1 LGHDT, CDR2 YNNKEL (reference sequence). V was clipped by 1 base and J by 4 bases; unmatched bases: 10. The CDR3 is 16 amino acids.